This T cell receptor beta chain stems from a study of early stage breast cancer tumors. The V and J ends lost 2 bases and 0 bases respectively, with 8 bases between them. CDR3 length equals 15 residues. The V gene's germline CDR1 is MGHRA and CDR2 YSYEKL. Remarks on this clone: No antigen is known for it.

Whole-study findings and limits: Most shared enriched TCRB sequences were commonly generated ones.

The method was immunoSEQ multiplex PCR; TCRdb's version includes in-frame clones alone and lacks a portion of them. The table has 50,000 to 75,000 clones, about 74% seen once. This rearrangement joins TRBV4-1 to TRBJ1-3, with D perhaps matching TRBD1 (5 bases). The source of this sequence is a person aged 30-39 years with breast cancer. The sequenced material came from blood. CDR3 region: CASSQQGSSGNTIYF. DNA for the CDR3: TGCGCCAGCAGCCAACAGGGTTCCTCTGGAAACACCATATATTTT.